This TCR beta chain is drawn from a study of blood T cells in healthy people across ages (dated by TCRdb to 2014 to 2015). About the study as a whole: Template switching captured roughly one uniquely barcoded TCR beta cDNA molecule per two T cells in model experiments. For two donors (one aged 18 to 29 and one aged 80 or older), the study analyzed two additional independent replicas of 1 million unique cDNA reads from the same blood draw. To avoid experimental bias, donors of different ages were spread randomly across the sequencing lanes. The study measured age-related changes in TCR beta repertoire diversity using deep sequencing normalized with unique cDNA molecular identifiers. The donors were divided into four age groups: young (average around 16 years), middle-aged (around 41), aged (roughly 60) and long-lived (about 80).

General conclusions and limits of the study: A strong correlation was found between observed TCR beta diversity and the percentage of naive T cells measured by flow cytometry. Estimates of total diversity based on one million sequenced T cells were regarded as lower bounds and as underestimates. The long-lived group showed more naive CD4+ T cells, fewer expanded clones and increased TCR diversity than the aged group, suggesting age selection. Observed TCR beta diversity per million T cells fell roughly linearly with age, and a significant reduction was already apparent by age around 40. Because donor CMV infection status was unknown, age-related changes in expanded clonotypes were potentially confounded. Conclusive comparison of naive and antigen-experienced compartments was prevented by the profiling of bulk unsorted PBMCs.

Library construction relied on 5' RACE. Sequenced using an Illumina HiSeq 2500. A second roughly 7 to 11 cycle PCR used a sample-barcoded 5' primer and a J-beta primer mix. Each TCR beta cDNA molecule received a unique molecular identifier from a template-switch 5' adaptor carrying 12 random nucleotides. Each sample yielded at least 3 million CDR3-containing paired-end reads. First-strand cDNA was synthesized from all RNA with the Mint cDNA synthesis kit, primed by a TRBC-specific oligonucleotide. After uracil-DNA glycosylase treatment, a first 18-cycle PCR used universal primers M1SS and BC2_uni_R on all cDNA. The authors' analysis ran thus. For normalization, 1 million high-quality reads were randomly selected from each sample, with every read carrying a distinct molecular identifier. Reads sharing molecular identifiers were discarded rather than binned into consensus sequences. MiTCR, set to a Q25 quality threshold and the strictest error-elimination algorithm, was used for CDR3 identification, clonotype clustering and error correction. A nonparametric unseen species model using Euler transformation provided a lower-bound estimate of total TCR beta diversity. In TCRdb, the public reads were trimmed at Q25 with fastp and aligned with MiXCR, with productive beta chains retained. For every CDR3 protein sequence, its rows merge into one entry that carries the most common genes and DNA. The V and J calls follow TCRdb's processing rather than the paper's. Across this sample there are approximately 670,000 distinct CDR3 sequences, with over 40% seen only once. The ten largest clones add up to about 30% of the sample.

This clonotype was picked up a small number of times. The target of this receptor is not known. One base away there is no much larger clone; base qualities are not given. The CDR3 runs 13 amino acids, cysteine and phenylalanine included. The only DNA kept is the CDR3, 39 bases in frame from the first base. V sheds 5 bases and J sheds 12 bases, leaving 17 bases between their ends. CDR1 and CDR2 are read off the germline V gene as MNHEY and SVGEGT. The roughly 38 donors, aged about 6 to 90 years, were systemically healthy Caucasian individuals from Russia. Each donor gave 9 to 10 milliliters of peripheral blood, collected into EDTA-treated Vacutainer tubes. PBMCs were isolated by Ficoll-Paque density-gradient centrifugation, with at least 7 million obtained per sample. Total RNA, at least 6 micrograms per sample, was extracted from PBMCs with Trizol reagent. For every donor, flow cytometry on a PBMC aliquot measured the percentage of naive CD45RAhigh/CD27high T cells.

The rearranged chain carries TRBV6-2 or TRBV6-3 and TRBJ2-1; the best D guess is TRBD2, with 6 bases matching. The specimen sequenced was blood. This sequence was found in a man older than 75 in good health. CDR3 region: CASSPGSGRGQFF. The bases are TGTGCCAGCAGTCCAGGCAGTGGGCGGGGGCAGTTCTTC.